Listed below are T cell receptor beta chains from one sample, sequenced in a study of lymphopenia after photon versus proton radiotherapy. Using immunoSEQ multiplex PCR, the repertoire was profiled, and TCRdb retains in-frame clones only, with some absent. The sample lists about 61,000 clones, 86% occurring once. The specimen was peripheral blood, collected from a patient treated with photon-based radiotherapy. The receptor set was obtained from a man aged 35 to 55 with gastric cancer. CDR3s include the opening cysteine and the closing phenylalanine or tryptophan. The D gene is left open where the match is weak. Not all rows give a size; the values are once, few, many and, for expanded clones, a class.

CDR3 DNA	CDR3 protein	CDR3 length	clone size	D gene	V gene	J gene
TGTGCCAGCTCACCACCGGGGTCCGTGCCCGGGGGCTACACCTTC	CASSPPGSVPGGYTF	15	.	.	TRBV18	TRBJ1-2
TGTGCCATCAGTGACCGTAGCTCTGGAAACACCATATATTTT	CAISDRSSGNTIYF	14	few	.	TRBV10-3	TRBJ1-3
TGTGCCAGCAGCTTTTGGGATACAGGGGACACCGGGGAGCTGTTTTTT	CASSFWDTGDTGELFF	16	.	TRBD1	TRBV13	TRBJ2-2
TGTGCCAGCAGCCCGGACACCGGAGGGGGCACAGATACGCAGTATTTT	CASSPDTGGGTDTQYF	16	.	.	TRBV5-6	TRBJ2-3
TGTGCCAGTACCCCGAAGGGGGGAAGCTATGGCTACACCTTC	CASTPKGGSYGYTF	14	.	.	TRBV19	TRBJ1-2
TGTGCCAGCAGCTTACAGGAGAATGAAAAACTGTTTTTT	CASSLQENEKLFF	13	.	.	TRBV7-6	TRBJ1-4
TGTGCCAGCAGCTTAGCTGGTGGCAGGAAGGCTGAAGCTTTCTTT	CASSLAGGRKAEAFF	15	.	.	TRBV11-1	TRBJ1-1
TGTGCCAGTAGTATAGGGCGGTTTTATGGCTACACCTTC	CASSIGRFYGYTF	13	few	.	TRBV19	TRBJ1-2
TGTGCCAGCAGTCCCCAATACCCTAGCAATCAGCCCCAGCATTTT	CASSPQYPSNQPQHF	15	.	.	TRBV27	TRBJ1-5
TGCGCCAGCACCGACGGGACAGGGGACACTGAAGCTTTCTTT	CASTDGTGDTEAFF	14	.	TRBD1	TRBV5-1	TRBJ1-1
TGTGCCAGCAGCCCGGATGGGAACTATGGCTACACCTTC	CASSPDGNYGYTF	13	.	.	TRBV14	TRBJ1-2
TGTGCCAGCAGCTTAGACCAGGGAGGAGGAGAGACCCAGTACTTC	CASSLDQGGGETQYF	15	.	.	TRBV7-6	TRBJ2-5
TGTGCCAGCTCACCACGGGTAGACAGCACCGGGGAGCTGTTTTTT	CASSPRVDSTGELFF	15	.	.	TRBV18	TRBJ2-2
TGTGCCAGCTCACGAGGAGCGCCAGGGGGGGCAGATACGCAGTATTTT	CASSRGAPGGADTQYF	16	.	.	TRBV18	TRBJ2-3
TGTGCCAGCAGTGAATTAGGGGGGTATATATCTGGGGCCAACGTCCTGACTTTC	CASSELGGYISGANVLTF	18	.	.	TRBV11-2	TRBJ2-6
TGTGCCAGCTCACCACCTGCCTCTGGGGCCAACGTCCTGACTTTC	CASSPPASGANVLTF	15	once	.	TRBV18	TRBJ2-6
TGTGCCAGCAGCCTCGCCGAAGACGAGCAGTACTTC	CASSLAEDEQYF	12	.	.	TRBV2	TRBJ2-7
TGTGCCAGCAGCTCCCACAGGGGTAGTAAGAACTATGGCTACACCTTC	CASSSHRGSKNYGYTF	16	.	TRBD1	TRBV7-8	TRBJ1-2
TGCAGTGCTAGGGCAGATACGCAGTATTTT	CSARADTQYF	10	.	.	TRBV20-1	TRBJ2-3
TGTGCCAGCAGTGCGTGGCAGGGTTCCTACGAGCAGTACTTC	CASSAWQGSYEQYF	14	.	.	TRBV6-5	TRBJ2-7
TGCGCCAGCAGTAGGCGGGCAGGCGCTAATGAAAAACTGTTTTTT	CASSRRAGANEKLFF	15	.	.	TRBV10-2	TRBJ1-4
TGTGCCAGCAGCGAAGACATAAAGGTGACAGCGACCTACGAGCAGTACTTC	CASSEDIKVTATYEQYF	17	.	.	TRBV9	TRBJ2-7
TGTGCCAGCAGCCACGGGGGGAATGAGCAGTTCTTC	CASSHGGNEQFF	12	.	TRBD2	TRBV6-6	TRBJ2-1
TGTGCCAGCAGCTCCTTCAGGGCCTACGAGCAGTACTTC	CASSSFRAYEQYF	13	.	.	TRBV5-4	TRBJ2-7
TGCGCCAGCAGCCCTGGGACAGTCAACACTGAAGCTTTCTTT	CASSPGTVNTEAFF	14	.	TRBD1	TRBV5-1	TRBJ1-1
TGTGCCAGCAGCCGTTCTTTACAGGGACCCGGGGCCAACGTCCTGACTTTC	CASSRSLQGPGANVLTF	17	.	.	TRBV5-5	TRBJ2-6
TGTGCCAGCAGTGAGCAGGGCTTGAATGAAAAACTGTTTTTT	CASSEQGLNEKLFF	14	.	.	TRBV25-1	TRBJ1-4
TGCGCCAGCAGCTTGACCATACAGGCTTCGAATTCACCCCTCCACTTT	CASSLTIQASNSPLHF	16	.	.	TRBV5-1	TRBJ1-6
TGTGCCAGCAGCCGTCCTGGGGCCAACGTCCTGACTTTC	CASSRPGANVLTF	13	.	.	TRBV21-1	TRBJ2-6
TGTGCCACCAGCAGAGGGCCGGGACCCGGCTATGGCTACACCTTC	CATSRGPGPGYGYTF	15	.	.	TRBV15	TRBJ1-2
TGTGCCAGCAGCCGAATAGTAGGCTACGAGCAGTACTTC	CASSRIVGYEQYF	13	.	.	TRBV4-2	TRBJ2-7
TGTGCCAGCAGCTACCAAGAGACCCAGTACTTC	CASSYQETQYF	11	.	.	TRBV5-6	TRBJ2-5
TGTGCCTGGACCCCCGGACAGGGATGGTACAATGAGCAGTTCTTC	CAWTPGQGWYNEQFF	15	.	TRBD1	TRBV30	TRBJ2-1
TGTGCCAGCAGCTCCCAGGGCGCGAACACTGAAGCTTTCTTT	CASSSQGANTEAFF	14	.	.	TRBV7-9	TRBJ1-1
TGTGCCTGGATCCCTGCCAGGGGGCTTGGAAACACCATATATTTT	CAWIPARGLGNTIYF	15	.	TRBD1	TRBV30	TRBJ1-3
TGTGCCAGCAGCCCGGCAGTCCCGAATCAGCCCCAGCATTTT	CASSPAVPNQPQHF	14	.	.	TRBV6-6	TRBJ1-5
TGTGCCAGCAGCGTAGCCCCGGGGAGCAATCAGCCCCAGCATTTT	CASSVAPGSNQPQHF	15	.	.	TRBV9	TRBJ1-5
TGTGCCAGCAGCTTAAGACCAGGGGGGGGAAACACCATATATTTT	CASSLRPGGGNTIYF	15	.	TRBD1	TRBV7-6	TRBJ1-3
TGTGCCAGCGGGGTAGCGGGGGGGCCGAGGTACTTC	CASGVAGGPRYF	12	.	TRBD2	TRBV6-5	TRBJ2-7
TGTGCCAGCAGCGTCGGGCCGAGGGGCTACACCTTC	CASSVGPRGYTF	12	few	.	TRBV11-1	TRBJ1-2
TGTGCCAGCAGCTTAGGCACCACGGAAAAACTGTTTTTT	CASSLGTTEKLFF	13	once	.	TRBV7-6	TRBJ1-4
TGTGCCTGGAGTGTAGAACGTTCGGGATATTCACCCCTCCACTTT	CAWSVERSGYSPLHF	15	.	.	TRBV30	TRBJ1-6
TGTGCCAGCAGCCCGACAGGGGATACGCAGTATTTT	CASSPTGDTQYF	12	.	TRBD1	TRBV7-2	TRBJ2-3
TGTGCCAGCAGCTCCGAGGTAGGAGCAGGTGGTTATGGCTACACCTTC	CASSSEVGAGGYGYTF	16	.	.	TRBV7-9	TRBJ1-2
TGTGCCAGCAGTTACTCGTTGCAATCTTCACCCCTCCACTTT	CASSYSLQSSPLHF	14	.	.	TRBV6-5	TRBJ1-6
TGTGCCAGCAGCCTCATCTCCCCGCACCGGGACCAGTCCTACAATGAGCAGTTCTTC	CASSLISPHRDQSYNEQFF	19	.	.	TRBV5-6	TRBJ2-1
TGTGCCAGCAGCTTGAAGACTAGCGGGGGGAACCAAGAGACCCAGTACTTC	CASSLKTSGGNQETQYF	17	.	TRBD2	TRBV5-4	TRBJ2-5
TGTGCCAGCAGCAGATCAGGGACAGGGAGTATCGGCACTGAAGCTTTCTTT	CASSRSGTGSIGTEAFF	17	.	TRBD1	TRBV5-6	TRBJ1-1
TGTGCCAGCAGCCCGGGACTAGCGGGGGGACTTCTTTACAATGAGCAGTTCTTC	CASSPGLAGGLLYNEQFF	18	.	TRBD2	TRBV13	TRBJ2-1
TGCAGCGTTGACCCCGGACAGGGTGGAGGCTACACCTTC	CSVDPGQGGGYTF	13	.	TRBD1	TRBV29-1	TRBJ1-2
TGTGCCAGCAGCTTTACAGGGGGCCTCTTCACTGAAGCTTTCTTT	CASSFTGGLFTEAFF	15	.	TRBD1	TRBV7-9	TRBJ1-1
TGTGCCAGCAGTGGGGGCAGCCTTTATCAGCCCCAGCATTTT	CASSGGSLYQPQHF	14	.	.	TRBV25-1	TRBJ1-5
TGTGCCAGTAGTATGAATGGGGCGCAGAACACAGATACGCAGTATTTT	CASSMNGAQNTDTQYF	16	.	.	TRBV19	TRBJ2-3
TGTGCCAGCAGCCGCGGGACTCGGAATCAGCCCCAGCATTTT	CASSRGTRNQPQHF	14	once	.	TRBV4-2	TRBJ1-5
TGTGCCAGCAGCTTAGACAGAGTCGGCTACACCTTC	CASSLDRVGYTF	12	.	.	TRBV7-8	TRBJ1-2
TGTGCCAGCAGCTCACACACAGATACGCAGTATTTT	CASSSHTDTQYF	12	.	.	TRBV7-2	TRBJ2-3
TGTGCCAGCTCACCGCGAACGCAGAATGAAAAACTGTTTTTT	CASSPRTQNEKLFF	14	.	.	TRBV18	TRBJ1-4
TGTGCCAGCAGCGCCTCCGGGACAGGGGGGAGGAATGAGCAGTTCTTC	CASSASGTGGRNEQFF	16	.	TRBD1	TRBV5-6	TRBJ2-1
TGTGCCTGGAGTGTACTTGGGACAGTAAATCAGCCCCAGCATTTT	CAWSVLGTVNQPQHF	15	once	TRBD1	TRBV30	TRBJ1-5